The 19 T cell receptor beta chains listed next were all sequenced from one sample in a study of blood T cell repertoires in COVID-19. Libraries were prepared by immunoSEQ multiplex PCR; TCRdb keeps only in-frame clonotypes and omits some of them. Seen here are about 81,000 clones, 90% to 95% observed once, and the top ten hold 1.9%. Sequenced sample: peripheral blood. Receptors originate from a woman between 50 and 59 years old in a cohort sampled during active COVID-19.

This clone occurred a few times. The CDR3 DNA reads TGTGCCAGCAGACCAGGCGGGAGCACTGAAGCTTTCTTT. Its protein product is CASRPGGSTEAFF. The chain is built from TRBV2 and TRBJ1-1, with no clear D. Between the trimmed V and J ends, which lost 6 bases and 4 bases, there was a span of 12 bases. CDR3 size: 13 residues. The germline CDR1 and CDR2 sequences are SNHLY and FYNNEI.

The V and J genes are TRBV5-1 and TRBJ2-3; no firm D call. The CDR3 extends over 20 amino acids. Germline assignment: CDR1 SGHRS and CDR2 YFSETQ. The V gene lost 4 bases and the J gene lost 0 bases, with 27 bases spanning the gap. In DNA, the CDR3 is TGCGCCAGCAGCCCTATACTAATCCGTGGTAGTCTCTTAAGCACAGATACGCAGTATTTT. Its translation is CASSPILIRGSLLSTDTQYF.

The V call is TRBV19, the J call TRBJ2-1; 14 positions agree with TRBD2. Per germline, CDR1 LNHDA and CDR2 SQIVND (reference sequence). Trimming cost V 10 bases and J 4 bases; bases outside gene matches: 15. CDR3 length: 18 residues. This CDR3 is CATLGGTSGRGRYNEQFF. As DNA, the CDR3 is TGTGCCACCCTGGGGGGGACTAGCGGGAGAGGAAGGTACAATGAGCAGTTCTTC. Filled out from reference TRBV19 and TRBJ2-1, the complete variable domain reads DGGITQSPKYLFRKEGQNVTLSCEQNLNHDAMYWYRQDPGQGLRLIYYSQIVNDFQKGDIAEGYSVSREKKESFPLTVTSAQKNPTAFYLCATLGGTSGRGRYNEQFFGPGTRLTVL.

The V gene is TRBV19, the J gene TRBJ2-3; TRBD2 might be the D (6 bases). CDR1 LNHDA and CDR2 SQIVND come from the germline V gene (reference sequence). There are 14 residues in the CDR3. V lost 8 bases, J lost 2 bases, and 14 bases lay in between. CDR3 nucleotides: TGTGCCAGTGGCCCGGGACTCCTCACAGATACGCAGTATTTT. This gives the protein CASGPGLLTDTQYF.

The chain joins TRBV4-1 to TRBJ1-6; 7 positions match TRBD1. The J segment lost 7 bases and the V segment lost 2 bases, leaving 8 bases of the junction unmatched. CDR1 MGHRA and CDR2 YSYEKL come from the germline V gene. This CDR3 is 16 amino acids long. CDR3 sequence (DNA): TGCGCCAGCAGCCAAATAGGGGGGACAGAAAATTCACCCCTCCACTTT. Amino acids: CASSQIGGTENSPLHF.

This clone is a singleton in its sample. J is TRBJ2-5 and V is TRBV5-1; D may be TRBD1 (6 bases). Trimming took 1 base from V and 6 from J, leaving 16 bases between them. Germline V gives CDR1 SGHRS, CDR2 YFSETQ. This CDR3 has 15 residues. This chain's CDR3 is CASSLRLQGPKTQYF. DNA of the CDR3: TGCGCCAGCAGCTTGAGGCTACAGGGTCCGAAGACCCAGTACTTC.

The chain has TRBV10-3 and TRBJ1-3; D is uncertain. The V and J ends lost 10 bases and 0 bases respectively, with 16 bases between them. CDR3 size: 15 residues. Germline V gene sequence: CDR1 ENHRY, CDR2 SYGVKD. The CDR3 sequence: CATWSGSSSGNTIYF. The CDR3 bases are TGTGCCACGTGGTCCGGGAGCTCCTCTGGAAACACCATATATTTT.

This clone was detected once. The rearrangement joins TRBV28 to TRBJ2-3; possibly TRBD2 for D (7 bases). V was cut by 3 bases and J by 1 base, with 17 bases left in between. CDR3 size: 17 residues. Germline V gene sequence: CDR1 MDHEN, CDR2 SYDVKM. The CDR3 DNA sequence: TGTGCCAGCAGTTTCCCCCGGGGGGCCTCTGGCACAGATACGCAGTATTTT. It encodes CASSFPRGASGTDTQYF.

This clone has just one count. The J gene is TRBJ1-4, the V gene TRBV2; unclear D gene. There are 14 residues in the CDR3. The germline V gene has CDR1 SNHLY and CDR2 FYNNEI. V was trimmed by 3 bases and J by 7 bases, leaving 12 bases between them. CDR3 DNA sequence: TGTGCCAGCAGTGATGCGGGTTATGGTGAAAAACTGTTTTTT. Translating gives CASSDAGYGEKLFF.

The chain employs TRBV7-9 and TRBJ1-6; TRBD1 agrees at 9 bases. Germline V gene lookup returns CDR1 SEHNR and CDR2 FQNEAQ (reference sequence). The J segment lost 7 bases and the V segment lost 1 base, leaving 2 bases of the junction unmatched. The CDR3 extends over 15 amino acids. The DNA for the CDR3 is TGTGCCAGCAGCTTAGGGGACAGGGACAATTCACCCCTCCACTTT. Its translation is CASSLGDRDNSPLHF.

This chain joins TRBV2 and TRBJ2-7, with 7 bases fitting TRBD1. CDR1 is SNHLY, CDR2 FYNNEI, per germline. CDR3 length: 13 amino acids. V lost 4 bases and J lost 2; bases outside the gene matches: 2. The DNA for the CDR3 is TGTGCCAGCAGTGGGACAGGAACCTACGAGCAGTACTTC. Amino acid sequence: CASSGTGTYEQYF.

This rearrangement joins TRBV3-1 (or the pseudogene TRBV3-2) to TRBJ2-7; 7 bases are a match to TRBD2. V trimming: 2 bases; J trimming: 2 bases; junction bases outside the gene matches: 3. Germline CDR1 is LGHDT and CDR2 is YNNKEL (reference sequence). The CDR3 loop spans 14 amino acids. CDR3: CASSQLGGAYEQYF. CDR3 nucleotide sequence: TGTGCCAGCAGCCAATTGGGGGGGGCCTACGAGCAGTACTTC.

The gene calls are TRBV3-1 (or the pseudogene TRBV3-2) and TRBJ2-2; 7 bases fit TRBD1. Germline V lookup: CDR1 LGHDT, CDR2 YNNKEL (reference sequence). The trim removed 0 bases at V and 5 bases at J, leaving 15 bases unmatched. The CDR3 has 19 amino acids. The CDR3: CASSQDPGVSRGRTGELFF. In DNA form, the CDR3 reads TGTGCCAGCAGCCAAGATCCCGGCGTGTCCAGGGGGAGAACCGGGGAGCTGTTTTTT.

This chain uses TRBV7-9 with TRBJ2-3; 8 bases line up with TRBD2. V was pared by 0 bases and J by 0 bases, with 5 bases of the junction left unmatched. This CDR3 is built from 17 residues. CDR1 is SEHNR and CDR2 is FQNEAQ in the germline V gene (reference sequence). The DNA of the CDR3 is TGTGCCAGCAGCTTAGCGTGGACGGGGGGGAGCACAGATACGCAGTATTTT. This sequence encodes CASSLAWTGGSTDTQYF.

This clone was detected only once. V gene TRBV12-3 or TRBV12-4 combines with J gene TRBJ1-1, with a tentative D call TRBD1 (6 bases). Trimming stripped 7 bases from V and 5 bases from J, with 14 bases between. CDR3 length equals 13 residues. Written as DNA, the CDR3 is TGTGCCAGCAACACAGGGAGGGGGACTGAAGCTTTCTTT. Translating gives CASNTGRGTEAFF.

CDR3 protein: CASTSGGGPIDTQYF. The CDR3 DNA follows: TGTGCCAGCACCAGTGGGGGAGGGCCAATAGATACGCAGTATTTT. V and J are TRBV9 and TRBJ2-3; the match to TRBD2 covers 7 bases. The CDR3 totals 15 residues. Germline assignment: CDR1 SGDLS and CDR2 YYNGEE. V shed 6 bases and J 5 bases; nucleotides not matched to a gene: 12.

The chain couples TRBV9 to TRBJ2-1; TRBD2 agrees at 11 bases. In germline, CDR1 is SGDLS, CDR2 YYNGEE. The CDR3 has 15 amino acids. The ends lost 4 bases at V and 4 bases at J; junction bases unmatched: 4. Written as DNA, the CDR3 is TGTGCCAGCAGCACCACTAGCGGGGGATACAATGAGCAGTTCTTC. Translating gives CASSTTSGGYNEQFF.

As DNA, the CDR3 is TGTGCCAGTAGTATAGGGGCGCCTAACTATGGCTACACCTTC. It specifies CASSIGAPNYGYTF. The chain employs TRBV19 and TRBJ1-2; D gene uncertain. The germline V and J ends were trimmed by 1 base and 0 bases, with 6 bases remaining between them. This CDR3 has 14 amino acids. The germline V gene has CDR1 LNHDA and CDR2 SQIVND (reference sequence).

The chain recombines TRBV6-6 with TRBJ2-2; D is perhaps TRBD1 (6 bases). Trimming shortened V by 8 bases and J by 1 base, and 14 bases separated the two germline ends. The CDR3 is made up of 15 amino acids. Germline loops: CDR1 MNHNY, CDR2 SVGAGI (reference sequence). CDR3 amino acids: CASRGRTVNTGELFF. In nucleotides, the CDR3 is TGTGCCAGCCGAGGTAGGACAGTGAACACCGGGGAGCTGTTTTTT.